This T cell receptor beta chain is from a study of yellow fever vaccine responses in identical twins. MiXCR was run by TCRdb on the RT-PCR reads, yielding one entry per CDR3 protein. The sample records approximately 13,000 distinct CDR3 sequences, around 84% being singletons. Source: T cells from blood (PBMCs), unsorted or a sorted subset (not recorded which), taken before or after yellow fever vaccination (not recorded which). This receptor was identified in a woman aged 18-35 years who received the yellow fever vaccine.

Written as DNA, the CDR3 is TGTGCCAGCTCACCATCAGAGGGTCGTTTTGGCGAGCAGTACTTC. It encodes CASSPSEGRFGEQYF. The genes are TRBV18 and TRBJ2-7; possible D gene TRBD2, 5 bases. This CDR3 is 15 amino acids long. The germline V gene has CDR1 KGHSH and CDR2 LQKENI. V lost 2 bases, J lost 6 bases, and 17 bases lay in between. Using reference TRBV18 and TRBJ2-7 for the parts outside the CDR3, the full variable domain is NAGVMQNPRHLVRRRGQEARLRCSPMKGHSHVYWYRQLPEEGLKFMVYLQKENIIDESGMPKERFSAEFPKEGPSILRIQQVVRGDSAAYFCASSPSEGRFGEQYFGPGTRLTVT.